This T cell receptor (beta chain) appears in the sequencing data of a study of cytomegalovirus exposure and HLA in healthy donors. Broader study findings: Per a prior analysis, the majority of TCR beta V segments were productive roughly 90% or roughly 30% of the time. Upon later analysis, HLA-associated TCR beta chains proved more clonally expanded than other, equally common chains. TCR beta chain V- and J-gene trimming was linked, in a later analysis, to a missense variant in DCLRE1C.

With regard to this clone: Its cognate antigen is unknown.

The study ran its PCR with 60 Vbeta and 13 Jbeta primers. TCRdb's table, derived via immunoSEQ multiplex PCR, lists solely in-frame clones and lacks some. The table includes 97,000 or so clones, approximately 64% detected once. The TCR was taken from a human donor in good health. The sequenced material came from PBMCs.

The CDR3 nucleotides are TGCGCCAGCAGCCGCCCCACAGAAAAGAACACTGAAGCTTTCTTT. Translation: CASSRPTEKNTEAFF. This chain uses TRBV4-1 with TRBJ1-1; D not certain. The CDR3 contains 15 residues. With 4 bases removed from V and 1 base from J, the gap between germline ends came to 13 bases. CDR1 and CDR2 from the germline V gene are MGHRA and YSYEKL.